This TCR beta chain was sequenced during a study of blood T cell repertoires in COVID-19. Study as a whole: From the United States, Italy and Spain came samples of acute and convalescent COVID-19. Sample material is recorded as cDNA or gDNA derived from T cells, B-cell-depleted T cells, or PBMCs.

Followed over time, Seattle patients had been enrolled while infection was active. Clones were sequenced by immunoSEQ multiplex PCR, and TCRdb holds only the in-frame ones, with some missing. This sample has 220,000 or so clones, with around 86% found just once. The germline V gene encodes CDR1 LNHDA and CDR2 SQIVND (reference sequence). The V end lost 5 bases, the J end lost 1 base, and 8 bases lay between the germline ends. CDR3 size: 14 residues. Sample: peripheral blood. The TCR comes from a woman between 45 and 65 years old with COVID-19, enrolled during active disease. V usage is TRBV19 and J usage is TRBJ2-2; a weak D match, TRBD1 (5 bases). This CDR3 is CASSLGQNTGELFF. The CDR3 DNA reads TGTGCCAGTAGTCTTGGACAGAACACCGGGGAGCTGTTTTTT.